The clone carrying this T cell receptor beta chain was found a few times. The antigen remains undetermined. TCRdb reprocessed the RT-PCR reads with MiXCR, giving one entry per CDR3 protein. The table includes roughly 670,000 distinct CDR3 sequences, 11% to 15% detected once. The data originate from a study of response to subunit inactivated influenza vaccine. Study results and limitations: The authors proposed limited new T cell recruitment per seasonal influenza vaccination.

CDR1 and CDR2 (germline): SGHRS, YFSETQ. V was cut by 1 base and J by 1 base, with 9 bases left in between. CDR3 size: 15 residues. The sample here was PBMCs from blood, taken about 14 days before vaccination. The source is a man aged 45-60 years who received an inactivated influenza vaccine. The chain uses TRBV5-1 and TRBJ1-5; possible D gene TRBD1, 5 bases. DNA of the CDR3: TGCGCCAGCAGCTTGAATGGGGCAAGCAATCAGCCCCAGCATTTT. Translating gives CASSLNGASNQPQHF.